The 19 T cell receptor beta chains reported below all come from one sample, sequenced in a study of blood T cell repertoires in COVID-19. The assay was immunoSEQ multiplex PCR, and TCRdb's table has in-frame clones only and misses some. Of about 400,000 clones in the sample, roughly 87% are singletons; the top ten hold roughly 1.9%. Input material: PBMCs or T cells enriched from blood (not recorded which). These TCRs come from a young woman with acute COVID-19.

The chain uses TRBV5-6 and TRBJ1-6; D may be TRBD1 (6 bases). Germline CDR1 reads SGHDT; CDR2 reads YYEEEE. V dropped 2 bases and J dropped 9 bases, with 12 bases sitting between them. This CDR3 region has 14 residues. Here the CDR3 reads CASSFLQGGSPLHF. The DNA of the CDR3 is TGTGCCAGCAGCTTTCTACAGGGCGGTTCACCCCTCCACTTT.

The genes are TRBV10-3 and TRBJ2-7; 11 bases are a match to TRBD2. The CDR3 is made up of 13 amino acids. V dropped 10 bases and J dropped 4; count of bases not matched to a gene: 6. Germline-derived CDR1 and CDR2 are ENHRY and SYGVKD. CDR3 nucleotides: TGTGCCACCAAACTAGCGGGAGCTTACGAGCAGTACTTC. Translation gives CATKLAGAYEQYF.

CDR3 protein: CASKGTGAVSGELFF. The CDR3 nucleotides are TGCGCCAGCAAAGGGACAGGGGCGGTCAGCGGGGAGCTGTTTTTT. This rearrangement joins TRBV5-1 to TRBJ2-2, with 10 bases fitting TRBD1. The CDR3 consists of 15 residues. The V gene's germline CDR1 is SGHRS and CDR2 YFSETQ. Unmatched junction bases numbered 9, after V lost 6 bases and J lost 7 bases.

The chain is built from TRBV19 and TRBJ1-2; perhaps TRBD1 as D (5 bases). The germline gives CDR1 LNHDA, CDR2 SQIVND (reference sequence). This CDR3 has 12 residues. The V end lost 6 bases, the J end lost 6 bases, and 11 bases lay between the germline ends. DNA for the CDR3: TGTGCCAGTAGCCCGGAAGGGGATGGCTACACCTTC. This codes for CASSPEGDGYTF.

This clone was seen once. This chain joins TRBV6-2 or TRBV6-3 and TRBJ2-7; TRBD2 matches at 15 bases. Germline lookup yields CDR1 MNHEY and CDR2 SVGEGT. The CDR3 covers 16 residues. V shed 5 bases, J shed 5 bases, and the junction held 7 bases outside the gene matches. In DNA, the CDR3 is TGTGCCAGCAGTGCCGGACTAGCGGGAGGGCTAAACGAGCAGTACTTC. Protein sequence: CASSAGLAGGLNEQYF.

The gene calls are TRBV6-2 or TRBV6-3 and TRBJ2-7, with 7 bases that match TRBD1. V trimming: 5 bases; J trimming: 2 bases; junction bases outside the gene matches: 9. The CDR3 spans 15 residues. Germline CDR1 is MNHEY and CDR2 is SVGEGT. The CDR3 sequence is CASSPGKTGTYEQYF. The CDR3 coding sequence is TGTGCCAGCAGTCCAGGGAAGACAGGGACCTACGAGCAGTACTTC.

The gene calls are TRBV7-2 and TRBJ2-7; 13 bases fit TRBD2. Germline V gene data show CDR1 as SGHTA and CDR2 as FQGNSA. Unmatched junction bases numbered 5, after V lost 4 bases and J lost 2 bases. CDR3 size: 16 residues. The DNA for the CDR3 is TGTGCCAGCAGCTCCGTACTAGCGGGAGGGCCCTACGAGCAGTACTTC. It is translated as CASSSVLAGGPYEQYF.

The V gene is TRBV9, the J gene TRBJ2-3; TRBD2 aligns across 7 bases. The V gene end was trimmed by 0 bases and the J gene end by 0 bases; junction bases not matched to a gene: 4. The CDR3 is 16 residues long. Germline assignment: CDR1 SGDLS and CDR2 YYNGEE. CDR3 in DNA: TGTGCCAGCAGCGTAGGGGGACTAACTAGCACAGATACGCAGTATTTT. It yields the protein CASSVGGLTSTDTQYF.

V is TRBV19 and J is TRBJ2-1; D not certain. The germline V and J ends were trimmed by 4 bases and 7 bases, with 8 bases remaining between them. The germline CDR1 and CDR2 sequences are LNHDA and SQIVND (reference sequence). The CDR3 sequence is 12 residues long. The CDR3 DNA reads TGTGCCAGTAGTACTCCGAGGAATGAGCAGTTCTTC. It codes for CASSTPRNEQFF.

The rearrangement joins TRBV7-9 to TRBJ2-7, with 14 positions matching TRBD2. CDR3 length: 19 amino acids. CDR1 and CDR2 from the germline V gene are SEHNR and FQNEAQ (reference sequence). Trimming at V came to 5 bases and at J to 2 bases, leaving 14 bases not matched to a gene. CDR3 protein: CASSPRTSGRHHIAYEQYF. In DNA, the CDR3 is TGTGCCAGCAGCCCACGGACTAGCGGGAGGCACCACATCGCCTACGAGCAGTACTTC.

The chain is built from TRBV28 and TRBJ2-5, with 7 bases fitting TRBD2. The CDR3 length is 15 residues. Germline CDR1 and CDR2: MDHEN and SYDVKM. Losses at the gene ends were 7 bases for V and 4 bases for J; bases not matched to a gene: 12. CDR3 sequence (DNA): TGTGCCAGCATTCCCGAGCTGGGGGGGATAGAGACCCAGTACTTC. Translated, it gives CASIPELGGIETQYF.

This clone appeared a single time. This rearrangement joins TRBV7-3 to TRBJ2-3; 8 bases fit TRBD2. The V gene's germline CDR1 is SGHTA and CDR2 FQGTGA. J was trimmed by 0 bases and V by 3 bases; bases with no gene match: 2. This CDR3 region has 15 residues. CDR3 in DNA: TGTGCCAGCAGCTTTAGCGGGGTCAGCACAGATACGCAGTATTTT. Translation: CASSFSGVSTDTQYF.

V is TRBV9 and J is TRBJ1-1; TRBD1 agrees at 10 bases. J gave up 4 bases and V 7 bases, and 13 bases lay outside the gene matches. Germline lookup yields CDR1 SGDLS and CDR2 YYNGEE. This CDR3 is 16 amino acids long. CDR3 in amino acids: CASGWGTGEARTEAFF. CDR3 DNA: TGTGCCAGCGGTTGGGGGACAGGGGAGGCACGCACTGAAGCTTTCTTT.

V is TRBV28 and J is TRBJ2-2; 7 nucleotides line up with TRBD2. There are 15 residues in the CDR3. V lost 7 bases and J lost 2; bases outside the gene matches: 7. CDR1 and CDR2 (germline): MDHEN, SYDVKM. DNA of the CDR3: TGTGCCAGCACCCCAGGGACTACCAACACCGGGGAGCTGTTTTTT. Its translation is CASTPGTTNTGELFF.

This rearrangement joins TRBV6-2 or TRBV6-3 to TRBJ1-1, with a weak D call TRBD1 (5 bases). Per the germline V gene, CDR1 is MNHEY and CDR2 is SVGEGT. V shed 4 bases and J shed 5 bases, with 17 bases lying between them. The CDR3 contains 15 residues. The CDR3, as DNA: TGTGCCAGCAGTTCGACATGGTACGGGGGGACTGAAGCTTTCTTT. Protein: CASSSTWYGGTEAFF.

The chain carries TRBV5-1 and TRBJ2-3; the D gene is possibly TRBD1 (6 bases). Germline loops: CDR1 SGHRS, CDR2 YFSETQ. The V end lost 2 bases, the J end lost 3 bases, and 13 bases lay between the germline ends. The CDR3 is 15 residues long. CDR3 region: CASSFSGDRTDTQYF. The CDR3 DNA reads as TGCGCCAGCAGCTTCTCAGGGGATCGGACAGATACGCAGTATTTT.

The chain recombines TRBV10-1 with TRBJ1-1, with a possible D match to TRBD1 (6 bases). Germline assignment: CDR1 WNHNN and CDR2 SYGVQD (reference sequence). The V gene lost 4 bases and the J gene lost 3 bases, with 12 bases spanning the gap. The CDR3 is made up of 14 amino acids. This CDR3 reads CASSASRGYTEAFF. The CDR3 nucleotides read TGCGCCAGCAGTGCATCTAGGGGGTACACTGAAGCTTTCTTT.

The chain links TRBV7-9 to TRBJ2-1; 10 bases are shared with TRBD2. Per germline, CDR1 SEHNR and CDR2 FQNEAQ (reference sequence). The CDR3 is 13 residues long. V lost 4 bases and J lost 9; bases outside the gene matches: 3. CDR3 sequence reads: CASSSLAGVEQFF. The CDR3 DNA sequence: TGTGCCAGCAGCTCCCTAGCGGGAGTTGAGCAGTTCTTC. The full variable domain, in which reference TRBV7-9 and TRBJ2-1 provide the parts outside the CDR3, is DTGVSQNPRHKITKRGQNVTFRCDPISEHNRLYWYRQTLGQGPEFLTYFQNEAQLEKSRLLSDRFSAERPKGSFSTLEIQRTEQGDSAMYLCASSSLAGVEQFFGPGTRLTVL.

This clone was found once. The chain recombines TRBV6-5 with TRBJ1-1; no definite D call. Germline-derived CDR1 and CDR2 are MNHEY and SVGAGI. The V end lost 6 bases, the J end lost 0 bases, and 8 bases lay between the germline ends. The CDR3 extends over 13 amino acids. The CDR3 region is CASSLTLNTEAFF. As DNA, the CDR3 is TGTGCCAGCAGCCTCACACTGAACACTGAAGCTTTCTTT.